The following is a T cell receptor beta chain sequence with its context. Repertoires were generated with immunoSEQ multiplex PCR, while TCRdb's copy carries only in-frame clones and drops some. The table shows about 50,000 clones, with around 90% occurring only once. The data belong to a study of regulatory and conventional T cells in RAG deficiency. The CDR3 totals 13 residues. Blood CD4+ CD25-low CD127-high conventional T cells supplied the genomic DNA template. A further study also used this sample, focusing on regulatory T cells. That publication notes: The primer mix had 52 TRBV and 13 TRBJ primers.

The rearrangement links TRBV21-1 to TRBJ1-2. TRBV21-1 is an annotated pseudogene. The sequence derives from a human donor in good health. Sample: CD4+ effector T cells sorted from blood. CDR3 protein: CASSKGNSSGYTF. DNA of the CDR3: TGTGCCAGCAGCAAAGGGAATTCTTCAGGCTACACCTTC.